This T cell receptor beta chain emerged from a study of CD8 T cells in Susac syndrome. Regarding the study as a whole: An acknowledgment was made by the study that its TCR sequencing and HLA analysis involved relatively few individuals.

With random hexamers, roughly 0.5 to 1 ug RNA was reverse transcribed. The authors amplified TCR beta CDR3 across 54 Vbeta and 13 Jbeta using immunoSEQ multiplex PCR. In TCRdb, the immunoSEQ multiplex PCR reads were re-called with MiXCR into one record per CDR3 protein. The table lists more than 110,000 distinct CDR3 sequences, 85% to 95% of them singletons. The CDR3 totals 13 residues. Germline lookup yields CDR1 KGHSH and CDR2 LQKENI. V was trimmed by 0 bases and J by 1 base, leaving 4 bases between them. This clonotype has just a few counts. No antigen is known for it. From blood CD8+ and CD4+ T cells, the TCR beta chain was sequenced. FACS was used to enrich TEMRA cells, whereas the CD8+ and CD4+ T cells were obtained by negative isolation.

The chain has TRBV18 and TRBJ2-7; D is unresolved. The receptor was isolated from a human donor in good health. Sequences were obtained from CD8+ T cells from PBMCs. The CDR3 sequence: CASSPPTSYEQYF. The DNA of the CDR3 is TGTGCCAGCTCACCACCGACGTCCTACGAGCAGTACTTC.